These T cell receptor beta chains were read from a single sample in a study of OX40 agonist ivuxolimab in advanced cancers. This table comes from immunoSEQ multiplex PCR, and its TCRdb copy is limited to in-frame clones, with some not included. This repertoire shows some 57,000 clones, around nine tenths found once; its top ten account for around 0.99%. Sequences were derived from CD4+ or CD8+ T cells sorted from blood, sampled in a trial of the OX40 agonist ivuxolimab. These TCRs come from an adult with an advanced solid tumor such as melanoma, head and neck, liver or kidney cancer. The CDR3 runs from the conserved cysteine through the conserved F or W. The D gene is left open where the match is weak. Clone size appears in some rows only: once, few, many, or a class for an expanded clone.

v_call: TRBV7-2; d_call: NA; clone_size: NA; j_call: TRBJ2-1; cdr3_aa: CASSLPTGLANEQFF; cdr3_nt: TGTGCCAGCAGCTTGCCCACGGGACTCGCTAATGAGCAGTTCTTC
v_call: TRBV7-2; d_call: NA; clone_size: NA; j_call: TRBJ2-5; cdr3_aa: CASSFARGETQYF; cdr3_nt: TGTGCCAGCAGCTTTGCAAGGGGAGAGACCCAGTACTTC
v_call: TRBV28; d_call: NA; clone_size: NA; j_call: TRBJ2-7; cdr3_aa: CASRGSTTYEQYF; cdr3_nt: TGTGCCAGCCGGGGCAGTACCACCTACGAGCAGTACTTC
v_call: TRBV28; d_call: TRBD2; clone_size: once; j_call: TRBJ2-7; cdr3_aa: CASTVATSEIEQYF; cdr3_nt: TGTGCCAGCACCGTCGCCACTAGCGAGATCGAGCAGTACTTC
v_call: TRBV11-2; d_call: TRBD1; clone_size: once; j_call: TRBJ2-7; cdr3_aa: CASRFPGTGQREQYF; cdr3_nt: TGTGCCAGCAGATTCCCCGGGACAGGGCAACGCGAGCAGTACTTC
v_call: TRBV28; d_call: NA; clone_size: NA; j_call: TRBJ2-3; cdr3_aa: CATTVPKGTDTQYF; cdr3_nt: TGTGCCACAACCGTCCCCAAAGGCACAGATACGCAGTATTTT
v_call: TRBV19; d_call: NA; clone_size: NA; j_call: TRBJ1-4; cdr3_aa: CASSALPGLRGEKLFF; cdr3_nt: TGTGCCAGTAGTGCCCTACCGGGACTTAGGGGGGAAAAACTGTTTTTT
v_call: TRBV7-9; d_call: NA; clone_size: NA; j_call: TRBJ1-2; cdr3_aa: CASGGVYGYTF; cdr3_nt: TGTGCCAGCGGGGGGGTCTATGGCTACACCTTC
v_call: TRBV6-1; d_call: NA; clone_size: NA; j_call: TRBJ1-4; cdr3_aa: CASTVGGRHREKLFF; cdr3_nt: TGTGCCAGCACTGTCGGGGGACGCCATCGGGAAAAACTGTTTTTT
v_call: TRBV28; d_call: NA; clone_size: once; j_call: TRBJ1-5; cdr3_aa: CASSYTGYRQPQHF; cdr3_nt: TGTGCCAGCAGTTATACAGGGTATCGACAGCCCCAGCATTTT
v_call: TRBV19; d_call: TRBD2; clone_size: NA; j_call: TRBJ2-2; cdr3_aa: CATRLAGEHGELFF; cdr3_nt: TGTGCCACCCGACTAGCGGGAGAGCACGGGGAGCTGTTTTTT
v_call: TRBV4-2; d_call: NA; clone_size: NA; j_call: TRBJ2-3; cdr3_aa: CASSQVGGPGDTQYF; cdr3_nt: TGTGCCAGCAGCCAAGTGGGCGGGCCCGGAGATACGCAGTATTTT
v_call: TRBV28; d_call: TRBD1; clone_size: NA; j_call: TRBJ1-2; cdr3_aa: CASSSDRGDYGYTF; cdr3_nt: TGTGCCAGCAGCTCGGACAGGGGAGACTATGGCTACACCTTC
v_call: TRBV5-1; d_call: NA; clone_size: NA; j_call: TRBJ2-2; cdr3_aa: CASSLDYTGELFF; cdr3_nt: TGCGCCAGCAGCTTGGATTACACCGGGGAGCTGTTTTTT
v_call: TRBV5-4; d_call: NA; clone_size: NA; j_call: TRBJ1-3; cdr3_aa: CASSADPRAGVDTIYF; cdr3_nt: TGTGCCAGCAGCGCGGACCCCCGAGCGGGCGTCGACACCATATATTTT
v_call: TRBV2; d_call: NA; clone_size: NA; j_call: TRBJ1-2; cdr3_aa: CASSESWGTNYGYTF; cdr3_nt: TGTGCCAGCAGTGAAAGTTGGGGGACTAACTATGGCTACACCTTC
v_call: TRBV9; d_call: TRBD1; clone_size: NA; j_call: TRBJ2-3; cdr3_aa: CASSFRGGTGADTQYF; cdr3_nt: TGTGCCAGCAGCTTCCGAGGAGGGACAGGGGCAGATACGCAGTATTTT
v_call: TRBV13; d_call: TRBD1; clone_size: NA; j_call: TRBJ1-4; cdr3_aa: CASSLRTGEGEKLFF; cdr3_nt: TGTGCCAGCAGCCTTCGGACAGGTGAGGGTGAAAAACTGTTTTTT
v_call: TRBV7-2; d_call: NA; clone_size: NA; j_call: TRBJ2-3; cdr3_aa: CASSPSQRTSTDTQYF; cdr3_nt: TGTGCCAGCAGCCCGAGCCAAAGAACTTCGACAGATACGCAGTATTTT
v_call: TRBV5-6; d_call: NA; clone_size: NA; j_call: TRBJ1-1; cdr3_aa: CASSFSRNTEAFF; cdr3_nt: TGTGCCAGCAGCTTTTCCAGGAACACTGAAGCTTTCTTT
v_call: TRBV2; d_call: TRBD2; clone_size: NA; j_call: TRBJ2-1; cdr3_aa: CASSESLAGNEQFF; cdr3_nt: TGTGCCAGCAGTGAATCGCTAGCGGGCAATGAGCAGTTCTTC
v_call: TRBV28; d_call: NA; clone_size: NA; j_call: TRBJ1-2; cdr3_aa: CASSPGDYGYTF; cdr3_nt: TGTGCCAGCAGTCCCGGGGACTATGGCTACACCTTC
v_call: TRBV7-8; d_call: NA; clone_size: NA; j_call: TRBJ1-2; cdr3_aa: CASSLVLGENYGYTF; cdr3_nt: TGTGCCAGCAGCTTAGTTCTCGGAGAGAACTATGGCTACACCTTC
v_call: TRBV10-3; d_call: NA; clone_size: NA; j_call: TRBJ2-1; cdr3_aa: CAISDSLRPDNEQFF; cdr3_nt: TGTGCCATCAGTGATTCTCTTAGACCCGATAATGAGCAGTTCTTC
v_call: TRBV19; d_call: NA; clone_size: NA; j_call: TRBJ1-4; cdr3_aa: CASSIGSTTGGEKLFF; cdr3_nt: TGTGCCAGTAGTATAGGAAGTACTACTGGAGGTGAAAAACTGTTTTTT
v_call: TRBV27; d_call: TRBD2; clone_size: NA; j_call: TRBJ2-7; cdr3_aa: CASSYPQGLAGHSYEQYF; cdr3_nt: TGTGCCAGCAGTTACCCCCAGGGGCTAGCGGGACATTCCTACGAGCAGTACTTC
v_call: TRBV5-1; d_call: TRBD2; clone_size: NA; j_call: TRBJ2-1; cdr3_aa: CASSLKAGDNNEQFF; cdr3_nt: TGCGCCAGCAGCTTGAAAGCGGGAGATAATAATGAGCAGTTCTTC
v_call: TRBV4-2; d_call: NA; clone_size: NA; j_call: TRBJ1-2; cdr3_aa: CASSQDTGPYGYTF; cdr3_nt: TGTGCCAGCAGCCAAGATACAGGACCCTATGGCTACACCTTC
v_call: TRBV5-1; d_call: TRBD2; clone_size: NA; j_call: TRBJ2-2; cdr3_aa: CASSLAGGRNTGELFF; cdr3_nt: TGCGCCAGCAGCTTGGCCGGCGGGAGGAACACCGGGGAGCTGTTTTTT
v_call: TRBV7-2; d_call: NA; clone_size: NA; j_call: TRBJ2-7; cdr3_aa: CASSSDSLYEQYF; cdr3_nt: TGTGCCAGCAGCTCCGACTCCCTCTACGAGCAGTACTTC
v_call: TRBV29-1; d_call: NA; clone_size: NA; j_call: TRBJ2-1; cdr3_aa: CSVDWRGQFF; cdr3_nt: TGCAGCGTTGACTGGCGGGGGCAGTTCTTC
v_call: TRBV27; d_call: NA; clone_size: few; j_call: TRBJ2-7; cdr3_aa: CASSAATSFHEQYF; cdr3_nt: TGTGCCAGCAGTGCAGCGACTAGTTTCCACGAGCAGTACTTC
v_call: TRBV19; d_call: TRBD2; clone_size: NA; j_call: TRBJ2-2; cdr3_aa: CASSMGLAGAAGELFF; cdr3_nt: TGTGCCAGTAGTATGGGACTAGCGGGAGCGGCCGGGGAGCTGTTTTTT
v_call: TRBV30; d_call: NA; clone_size: NA; j_call: TRBJ2-1; cdr3_aa: CAWSDTNEQFF; cdr3_nt: TGTGCCTGGAGTGACACCAATGAGCAGTTCTTC
v_call: TRBV28; d_call: NA; clone_size: NA; j_call: TRBJ2-1; cdr3_aa: CASSPPAFLEQFF; cdr3_nt: TGTGCCAGCAGTCCTCCCGCGTTTCTTGAGCAGTTCTTC
v_call: TRBV11-2; d_call: NA; clone_size: NA; j_call: TRBJ2-2; cdr3_aa: CASSLDLVNTGELFF; cdr3_nt: TGTGCCAGCAGCTTAGATCTGGTGAACACCGGGGAGCTGTTTTTT
v_call: TRBV18; d_call: NA; clone_size: NA; j_call: TRBJ1-3; cdr3_aa: CASSPPGTTAGNTIYF; cdr3_nt: TGTGCCAGCTCACCACCGGGGACAACGGCTGGAAACACCATATATTTT